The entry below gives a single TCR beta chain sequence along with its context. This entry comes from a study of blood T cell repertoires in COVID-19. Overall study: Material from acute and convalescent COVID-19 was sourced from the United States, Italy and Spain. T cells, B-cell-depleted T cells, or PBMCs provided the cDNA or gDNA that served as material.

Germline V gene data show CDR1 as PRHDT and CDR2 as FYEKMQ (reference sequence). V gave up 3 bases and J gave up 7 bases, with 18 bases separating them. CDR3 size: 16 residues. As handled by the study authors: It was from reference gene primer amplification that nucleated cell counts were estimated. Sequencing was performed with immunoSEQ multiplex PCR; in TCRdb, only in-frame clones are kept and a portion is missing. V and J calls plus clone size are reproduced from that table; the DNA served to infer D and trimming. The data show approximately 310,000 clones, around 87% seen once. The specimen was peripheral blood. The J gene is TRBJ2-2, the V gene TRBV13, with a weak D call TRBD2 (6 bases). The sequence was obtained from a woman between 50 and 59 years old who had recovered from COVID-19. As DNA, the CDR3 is TGTGCCAGCAGCTTTCTTGGCGGGACGGGGGACGGGGAGCTGTTTTTT. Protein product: CASSFLGGTGDGELFF.